The rows below give T cell receptor beta chains drawn from one sample of a study of tumor T cells in aggressive B-cell lymphoma. Clones were sequenced by immunoSEQ multiplex PCR, and TCRdb holds only the in-frame ones, with some missing. The data contain around 2,000 clones, 80% to 90% of them singletons. Sequencing was performed on tumor tissue. The receptor set was obtained from an adult with diffuse large B cell lymphoma. Both conserved end residues are part of each CDR3. D genes are given only for firm matches. For some rows the clone size is stated as once, few or many, or as a class when expanded; others skip it.

D	J	size	V	CDR3	DNA
-	TRBJ2-2	-	TRBV30	CAWSLQASYNRELFF	TGTGCCTGGTCCCTTCAGGCCTCATATAACCGGGAGCTGTTTTTT
-	TRBJ1-5	once	TRBV27	CASSLFGGGVPMTQHF	TGTGCCAGCAGTTTATTCGGAGGGGGGGTCCCCATGACCCAGCATTTT
TRBD1	TRBJ2-7	once	TRBV7-2	CASSLRNSPGTGLSYEQYF	TGTGCCAGCAGCTTAAGAAATTCCCCTGGGACAGGCCTTTCCTACGAGCAGTACTTC
-	TRBJ2-7	-	TRBV5-1	CASSSGLTYEQYF	TGCGCCAGCAGCTCGGGACTGACCTACGAGCAGTACTTC
-	TRBJ1-5	-	TRBV28	CASTLVAVNQPQHF	TGTGCCAGCACCCTTGTGGCAGTCAATCAGCCCCAGCATTTT
-	TRBJ1-5	-	TRBV7-9	CASSFAYQPQHF	TGTGCCAGCAGCTTCGCGTATCAGCCCCAGCATTTT
-	TRBJ2-3	-	TRBV2	CASPEDTQYF	TGTGCCAGCCCGGAGGATACGCAGTATTTT
-	TRBJ1-3	-	TRBV7-9	CASSLDWGGMRSGNTIYF	TGTGCCAGCAGCTTAGATTGGGGAGGGATGAGATCTGGAAACACCATATATTTT
-	TRBJ1-1	-	TRBV5-6	CASSLNVGTEAFF	TGTGCCAGCAGCTTAAACGTCGGCACTGAAGCTTTCTTT
TRBD2	TRBJ2-3	-	TRBV10-2	CASSVSGSTDTQYF	TGCGCCAGCAGTGTTAGCGGGAGCACAGATACGCAGTATTTT
-	TRBJ2-7	-	TRBV7-2	CASSLASGHLPGEQYF	TGTGCCAGCAGCTTAGCCTCGGGACACCTCCCCGGGGAGCAGTACTTC
-	TRBJ2-1	-	TRBV27	CASSSEGVWFLTYNEQFF	TGTGCCAGCAGTTCAGAAGGGGTATGGTTCCTTACCTACAATGAGCAGTTCTTC
TRBD2	TRBJ2-1	-	TRBV7-2	CASSLSWGGYNEQFF	TGTGCCAGCAGCTTATCCTGGGGGGGCTACAATGAGCAGTTCTTC
TRBD2	TRBJ2-1	-	TRBV10-2	CASSGAGVGNEQFF	TGCGCCAGCAGTGGGGCGGGAGTGGGAAATGAGCAGTTCTTC
-	TRBJ2-5	-	TRBV18	CASTGYGETQYF	TGTGCCAGCACGGGATATGGCGAGACCCAGTACTTC
-	TRBJ2-1	-	TRBV28	CASSFPPGVPYNEQFF	TGTGCCAGCAGTTTCCCCCCCGGGGTACCCTACAATGAGCAGTTCTTC
-	TRBJ1-2	-	TRBV28	CASLYSYGYTF	TGTGCCAGCCTTTACAGCTATGGCTACACCTTC
TRBD2	TRBJ2-2	-	TRBV10-3	CAISESGLAGATGELFF	TGTGCCATCAGTGAGTCGGGTTTAGCGGGGGCCACCGGGGAGCTGTTTTTT
TRBD1	TRBJ1-2	-	TRBV5-5	CASSTPGTGDFGYTF	TGTGCCAGCAGCACACCCGGGACAGGGGATTTTGGCTACACCTTC
TRBD2	TRBJ2-2	-	TRBV18	CASSQLAFLNTGELFF	TGTGCCAGCTCACAACTAGCGTTTTTGAACACCGGGGAGCTGTTTTTT
-	TRBJ2-5	-	TRBV10-3	CATNPQGGEETQYF	TGTGCCACCAACCCCCAGGGGGGAGAAGAGACCCAGTACTTC
-	TRBJ1-1	-	TRBV6-6	CASSYTGGLGTEAFF	TGTGCCAGCAGTTACACTGGGGGGTTAGGCACTGAAGCTTTCTTT
-	TRBJ2-4	-	TRBV15	CATSRDLSRRVNKNIQYF	TGTGCCACCAGCAGAGATCTTTCTAGGCGGGTAAATAAAAACATTCAGTACTTC
-	TRBJ2-7	once	TRBV4-2	CASSQPGGGYEQYF	TGTGCCAGCAGCCAACCAGGGGGAGGCTACGAGCAGTACTTC
-	TRBJ1-1	-	TRBV18	CASSPLNTEAFF	TGTGCCAGCTCACCCTTAAACACTGAAGCTTTCTTT
-	TRBJ2-7	-	TRBV7-7	CASSINSGYEQYF	TGTGCCAGCAGCATCAATAGCGGCTACGAGCAGTACTTC
-	TRBJ2-2	-	TRBV7-3	CASSLAGLRTGELFF	TGTGCCAGCAGCTTAGCCGGACTGAGAACCGGGGAGCTGTTTTTT
-	TRBJ2-3	-	TRBV11-2	CASSTRGSPTDTQYF	TGTGCCAGCAGCACCAGGGGAAGTCCCACAGATACGCAGTATTTT
-	TRBJ1-2	-	TRBV16	CASSQSAVSRDGYTF	TGTGCCAGCAGCCAATCGGCCGTTTCCCGTGATGGCTACACCTTC
-	TRBJ2-2	-	TRBV9	CASSVEGGGPFGELFF	TGTGCCAGCAGCGTAGAGGGGGGAGGGCCTTTCGGGGAGCTGTTTTTT
-	TRBJ2-1	-	TRBV9	CASSVALASEQFF	TGTGCCAGCAGCGTAGCTCTAGCGAGTGAGCAGTTCTTC
-	TRBJ1-3	-	TRBV19	CASTLQGSGNTIYF	TGTGCCAGTACCTTACAGGGCTCTGGAAACACCATATATTTT
-	TRBJ2-2	-	TRBV27	CASSYLLAPANTGELFF	TGTGCCAGCAGTTACCTTCTAGCGCCTGCGAACACCGGGGAGCTGTTTTTT
-	TRBJ1-6	-	TRBV7-2	CASSHSQRNSPLHF	TGTGCCAGCAGCCATAGCCAGCGAAATTCACCCCTCCACTTT
-	TRBJ1-1	-	TRBV7-2	CASSSLWNTEAFF	TGTGCCAGCAGCTCCCTGTGGAACACTGAAGCTTTCTTT
TRBD2	TRBJ2-1	-	TRBV5-4	CASSPSSGGPNEQFF	TGTGCCAGCAGCCCTAGCAGCGGGGGGCCCAATGAGCAGTTCTTC
TRBD1	TRBJ1-2	-	TRBV5-1	CASSLGGTDQGGYTF	TGCGCCAGCAGCTTGGGAGGGACAGACCAGGGTGGCTACACCTTC
TRBD2	TRBJ2-3	-	TRBV10-3	CAIGTSSTDTQYF	TGTGCCATTGGGACTAGCTCCACAGATACGCAGTATTTT
-	TRBJ2-3	-	TRBV18	CASSPRLTGTSTDTQYF	TGTGCCAGCTCACCACGCCTGACGGGGACTAGCACAGATACGCAGTATTTT
-	TRBJ1-2	-	TRBV28	CASIYPGGQGYTF	TGTGCCAGCATTTACCCGGGGGGGCAGGGCTACACCTTC
-	TRBJ2-5	-	TRBV4-2	CASSLRGQETQYF	TGTGCCAGCAGCCTCAGGGGACAAGAGACCCAGTACTTC
-	TRBJ1-2	hyperexpanded	TRBV5-6	CASSSGQKRGYTF	TGTGCCAGCAGCTCGGGACAAAAACGTGGCTACACCTTC
-	TRBJ2-7	once	TRBV27	CASSLDRAYEQYF	TGTGCTAGCAGTTTAGACAGAGCCTACGAGCAGTACTTC
TRBD2	TRBJ2-3	-	TRBV4-2	CASSRSGSSGLGTQYF	TGTGCCAGCAGCAGATCCGGTTCTAGCGGGTTAGGTACGCAGTATTTT
-	TRBJ2-1	once	TRBV28	CASSFSTTYNEQFF	TGTGCCAGCAGTTTCTCAACAACCTACAATGAGCAGTTCTTC
TRBD1	TRBJ2-2	once	TRBV4-3	CASSQDVIGQGISGELFF	TGCGCCAGCAGCCAAGACGTCATTGGACAGGGGATTTCCGGGGAGCTGTTTTTT
-	TRBJ2-1	-	TRBV15	CATSRVKETQFF	TGTGCCACCAGCAGAGTAAAAGAGACACAGTTCTTC
-	TRBJ2-7	-	TRBV5-5	CASSLGARYEQYF	TGTGCCAGCAGCTTGGGGGCGCGCTACGAGCAGTACTTC
-	TRBJ1-5	once	TRBV6-5	CASSYSRGSGQPQHF	TGTGCCAGCAGTTATTCCAGGGGTTCAGGCCAGCCCCAGCATTTT
TRBD2	TRBJ2-1	once	TRBV15	CATSRAPLAGVRSYNEQFF	TGTGCCACCAGCAGAGCACCGCTAGCGGGAGTAAGGTCCTACAATGAGCAGTTCTTC
TRBD2	TRBJ2-1	-	TRBV2	CASRPLAGGPNEQFF	TGTGCCAGCAGACCCCTAGCGGGAGGGCCTAATGAGCAGTTCTTC
TRBD2	TRBJ2-2	-	TRBV4-2	CASRNQAGGGGTGELFF	TGTGCCAGCAGGAACCAAGCGGGAGGGGGGGGCACCGGGGAGCTGTTTTTT
TRBD1	TRBJ2-7	-	TRBV9	CASSVGEGQGDYEQYF	TGTGCCAGCAGCGTAGGGGAGGGACAGGGGGATTACGAGCAGTACTTC
TRBD2	TRBJ2-7	-	TRBV13	CASSSWTSGSEQYF	TGTGCCAGCAGCTCTTGGACTAGCGGGAGCGAGCAGTACTTC